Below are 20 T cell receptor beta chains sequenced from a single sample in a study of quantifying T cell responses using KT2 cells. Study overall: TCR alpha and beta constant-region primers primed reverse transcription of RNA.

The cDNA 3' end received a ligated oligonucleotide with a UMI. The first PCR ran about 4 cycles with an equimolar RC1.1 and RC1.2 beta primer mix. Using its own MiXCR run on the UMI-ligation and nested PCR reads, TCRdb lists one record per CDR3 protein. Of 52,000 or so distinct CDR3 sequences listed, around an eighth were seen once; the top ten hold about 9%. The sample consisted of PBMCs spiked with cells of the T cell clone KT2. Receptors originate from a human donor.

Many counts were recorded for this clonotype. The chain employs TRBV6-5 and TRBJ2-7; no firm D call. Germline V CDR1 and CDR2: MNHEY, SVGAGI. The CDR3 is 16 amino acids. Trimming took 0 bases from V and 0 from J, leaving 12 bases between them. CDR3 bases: TGTGCCAGCAGTTACTCGATACCGCCGAGCTCCTACGAGCAGTACTTC. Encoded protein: CASSYSIPPSSYEQYF.

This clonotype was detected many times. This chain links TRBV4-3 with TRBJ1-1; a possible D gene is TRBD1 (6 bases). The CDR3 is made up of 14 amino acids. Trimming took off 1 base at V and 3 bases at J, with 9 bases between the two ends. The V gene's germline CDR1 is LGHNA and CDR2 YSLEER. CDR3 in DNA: TGCGCCAGCAGCCAAGGGACAGACTACACTGAAGCTTTCTTT. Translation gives CASSQGTDYTEAFF.

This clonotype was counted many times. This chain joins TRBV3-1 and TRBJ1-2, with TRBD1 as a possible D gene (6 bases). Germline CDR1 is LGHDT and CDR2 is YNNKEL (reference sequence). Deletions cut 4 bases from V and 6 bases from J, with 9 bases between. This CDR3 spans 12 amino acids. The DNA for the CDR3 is TGTGCCAGCAGCCGGGGGGCGAATGGCTACACCTTC. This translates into CASSRGANGYTF.

The CDR3 DNA follows: TGTGCCAGCAGTTCCGGAGAGCGACGCACAGATACGCAGTATTTT. Its protein product is CASSSGERRTDTQYF. This sequence joins TRBV12-3 or TRBV12-4 and TRBJ2-3, with D unclear. The germline V and J ends were trimmed by 4 bases and 1 base, with 12 bases remaining between them. This CDR3 is 15 amino acids long.

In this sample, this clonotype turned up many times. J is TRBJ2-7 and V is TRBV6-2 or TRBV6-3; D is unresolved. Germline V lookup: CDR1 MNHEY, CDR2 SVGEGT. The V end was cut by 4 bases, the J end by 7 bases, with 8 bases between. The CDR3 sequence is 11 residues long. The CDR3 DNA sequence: TGTGCCAGCAGTTCCCCTCGTGAGCAGTACTTC. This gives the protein CASSSPREQYF.

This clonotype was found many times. The CDR3 DNA follows: TGTGCCAGCAGTTTCGACATGACCAATCAGCCCCAGCATTTT. Translating it yields CASSFDMTNQPQHF. The chain combines TRBV27 with TRBJ1-5; the D is unclear. The germline V gene encodes CDR1 MNHEY and CDR2 SMNVEV (reference sequence). Trimming removed 3 bases from V and 3 bases from J, with 9 bases in between. The CDR3 sequence is 14 residues long.

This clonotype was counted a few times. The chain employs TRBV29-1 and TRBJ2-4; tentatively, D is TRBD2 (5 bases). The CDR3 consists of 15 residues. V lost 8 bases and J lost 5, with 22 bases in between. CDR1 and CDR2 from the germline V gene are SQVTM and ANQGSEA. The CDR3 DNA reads TGCAGCCGTCCCCCCCACGGGATCTCTGAAAACATTCAGTACTTC. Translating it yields CSRPPHGISENIQYF.

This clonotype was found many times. The DNA for the CDR3 is TGCAGCGTCGCCCACATCTCTGGAAACACCATATATTTT. Protein product: CSVAHISGNTIYF. The V and J genes are TRBV29-1 and TRBJ1-3; no clear D. Deletions cut 6 bases from V and 0 bases from J, with 9 bases between. Germline-derived CDR1 and CDR2 are SQVTM and ANQGSEA. This CDR3 spans 13 amino acids.

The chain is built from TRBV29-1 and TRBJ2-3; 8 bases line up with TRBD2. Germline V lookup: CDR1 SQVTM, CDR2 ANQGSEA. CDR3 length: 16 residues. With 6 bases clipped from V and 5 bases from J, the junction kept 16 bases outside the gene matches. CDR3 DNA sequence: TGCAGCGTGGCCCAAGTATCGCGGGGGGTCAGAGATACGCAGTATTTT. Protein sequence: CSVAQVSRGVRDTQYF.

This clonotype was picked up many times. The DNA for the CDR3 is TGTGCCAGCAGCTTGGGAGCCAACTATGGCTACACCTTC. Its protein product is CASSLGANYGYTF. The chain uses TRBV11-2 and TRBJ1-2; no firm D call. The CDR3 sequence is 13 residues long. The germline gives CDR1 SGHAT, CDR2 FQNNGV. The V gene lost 3 bases and the J gene lost 2 bases, with 7 bases spanning the gap.

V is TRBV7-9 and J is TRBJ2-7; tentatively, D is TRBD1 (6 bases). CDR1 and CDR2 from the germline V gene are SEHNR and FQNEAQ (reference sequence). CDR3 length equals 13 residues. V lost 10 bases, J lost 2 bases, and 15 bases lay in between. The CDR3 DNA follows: TGTGCCACCGTGGGGGCGGTGGCCTACGAGCAGTACTTC. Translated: CATVGAVAYEQYF.

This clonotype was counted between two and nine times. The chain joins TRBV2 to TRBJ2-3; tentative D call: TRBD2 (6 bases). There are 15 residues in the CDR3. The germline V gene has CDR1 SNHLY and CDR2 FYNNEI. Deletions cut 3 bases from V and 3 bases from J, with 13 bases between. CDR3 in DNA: TGTGCCAGCAGTGAGTCGGCAGGGACTACAGATACGCAGTATTTT. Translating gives CASSESAGTTDTQYF.

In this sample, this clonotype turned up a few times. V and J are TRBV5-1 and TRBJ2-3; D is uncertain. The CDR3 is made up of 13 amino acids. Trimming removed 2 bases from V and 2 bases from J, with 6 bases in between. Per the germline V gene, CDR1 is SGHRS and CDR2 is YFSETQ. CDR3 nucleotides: TGCGCCAGCAGCTTAGAAGACACAGATACGCAGTATTTT. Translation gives CASSLEDTDTQYF.

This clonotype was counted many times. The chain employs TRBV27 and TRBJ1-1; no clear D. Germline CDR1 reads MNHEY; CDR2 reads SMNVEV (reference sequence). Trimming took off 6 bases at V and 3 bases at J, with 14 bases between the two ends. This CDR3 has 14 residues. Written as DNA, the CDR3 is TGTGCCAGCAGAACGAGGACTGCGGACACTGAAGCTTTCTTT. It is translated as CASRTRTADTEAFF.

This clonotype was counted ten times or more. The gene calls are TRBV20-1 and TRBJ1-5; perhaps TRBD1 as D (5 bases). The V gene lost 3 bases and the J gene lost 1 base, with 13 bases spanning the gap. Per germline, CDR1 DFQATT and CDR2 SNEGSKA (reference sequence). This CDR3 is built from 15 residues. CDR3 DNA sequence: TGCAGTGCTAGGGGGACGGGAGGAAGCAATCAGCCCCAGCATTTT. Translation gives CSARGTGGSNQPQHF.

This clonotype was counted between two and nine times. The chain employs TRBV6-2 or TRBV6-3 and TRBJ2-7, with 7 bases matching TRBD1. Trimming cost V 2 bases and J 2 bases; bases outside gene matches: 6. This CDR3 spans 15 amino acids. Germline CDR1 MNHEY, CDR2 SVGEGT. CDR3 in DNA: TGTGCCAGCAGTTACGAAGGAACAGGGGCCTACGAGCAGTACTTC. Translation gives CASSYEGTGAYEQYF.

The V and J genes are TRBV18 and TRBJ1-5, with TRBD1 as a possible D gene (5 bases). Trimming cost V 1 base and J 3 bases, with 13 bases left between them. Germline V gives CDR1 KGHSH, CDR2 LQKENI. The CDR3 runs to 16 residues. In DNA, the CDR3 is TGTGCCAGCTCACCACGGCAGGGTAGGGCCAATCAGCCCCAGCATTTT. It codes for CASSPRQGRANQPQHF.

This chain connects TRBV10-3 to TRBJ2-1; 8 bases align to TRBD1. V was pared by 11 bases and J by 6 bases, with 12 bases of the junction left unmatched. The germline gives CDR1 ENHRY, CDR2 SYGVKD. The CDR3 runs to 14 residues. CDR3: CASGTGPLSNEQFF. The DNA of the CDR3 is TGTGCCTCTGGGACAGGCCCATTGAGCAATGAGCAGTTCTTC.

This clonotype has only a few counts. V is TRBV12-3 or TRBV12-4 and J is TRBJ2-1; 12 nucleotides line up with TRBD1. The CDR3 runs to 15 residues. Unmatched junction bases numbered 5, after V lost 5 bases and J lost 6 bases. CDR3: CASSPWDRGRNEQFF. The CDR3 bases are TGTGCCAGCAGTCCGTGGGACAGGGGGCGCAATGAGCAGTTCTTC.

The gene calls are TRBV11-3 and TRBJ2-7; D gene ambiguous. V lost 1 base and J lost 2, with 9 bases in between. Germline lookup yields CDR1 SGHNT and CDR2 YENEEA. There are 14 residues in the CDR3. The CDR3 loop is CASSLVGQAYEQYF. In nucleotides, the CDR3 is TGTGCCAGCAGCTTAGTAGGGCAGGCCTACGAGCAGTACTTC.